This T cell receptor (beta chain) originates from a study of blood T cell repertoires in COVID-19. V dropped 3 bases and J dropped 2; count of bases not matched to a gene: 7. Germline V gene data show CDR1 as MDHEN and CDR2 as SYDVKM. The CDR3 sequence is 16 residues long. Original analysis: Amplification with reference gene primers provided the estimates of nucleated cell counts. Data came from immunoSEQ multiplex PCR; TCRdb stores just in-frame clones and leaves some out. From that table come the V and J calls and clone size; the DNA was used to work out D and trimming. The table has more than 200,000 clones, more than 65% seen once.

Sequenced material: peripheral blood. The TCR was taken from a woman between 40 and 50 years old who had recovered from COVID-19. This rearrangement joins TRBV28 to TRBJ2-7, with TRBD1 identical over 10 bases. The CDR3 nucleotides are TGTGCCAGCAGTTTGAGACAGGGGGCGCGGGCCTACGAGCAGTACTTC. Protein product: CASSLRQGARAYEQYF. The full variable domain, completed using reference TRBV28 and TRBJ2-7, is DVKVTQSSRYLVKRTGEKVFLECVQDMDHENMFWYRQDPGLGLRLIYFSYDVKMKEKGDIPEGYSVSREKKERFSLILESASTNQTSMYLCASSLRQGARAYEQYFGPGTRLTVT.